Presented here are 32 T cell receptor beta chains from one specimen sequenced in a study of blood T cell repertoires in COVID-19. Data came from immunoSEQ multiplex PCR; TCRdb stores just in-frame clones and leaves some out. The profile covers 150,000 to 180,000 clones, with 80% to 90% appearing a single time and 15% taken by the ten largest. The sequenced sample was peripheral blood. The receptors come from a woman in her thirties or forties with acute or convalescent COVID-19.

V is TRBV11-3 and J is TRBJ2-1; 7 nucleotides match TRBD1. This CDR3 has 14 amino acids. The germline V gene has CDR1 SGHNT and CDR2 YENEEA. V lost 5 bases and J lost 1; bases outside the gene matches: 2. The CDR3 DNA reads as TGTGCCAGCAGCCGACAGGGATCCTACAATGAGCAGTTCTTC. Protein product: CASSRQGSYNEQFF.

A single count supports this clone. The chain is built from TRBV6-1 and TRBJ1-2, with D possibly matching TRBD1 (6 bases). This CDR3 region has 14 residues. Looked up from germline, CDR1 is MNHNS and CDR2 is SASEGT. V was pared by 1 base and J by 7 bases, with 13 bases between. CDR3 nucleotides: TGTGCCAGCAGTGAAGAAACAGGGATAGGTGGCTACACCTTC. The encoded protein is CASSEETGIGGYTF.

The chain couples TRBV5-6 to TRBJ1-6; possible D gene TRBD1, 6 bases. The CDR3 length is 13 residues. The V gene lost 9 bases and the J gene lost 5 bases, with 12 bases spanning the gap. Germline V gene sequence: CDR1 SGHDT, CDR2 YYEEEE. This CDR3 reads CATHNRDNSPLHF. The CDR3, as DNA: TGTGCCACCCATAACAGGGATAATTCACCCCTCCACTTT.

This chain links TRBV10-2 with TRBJ2-1, with no clear D. Germline V lookup: CDR1 WSHSY, CDR2 SAAADI. CDR3 length equals 14 residues. Between the trimmed V and J ends, which lost 3 bases and 9 bases, there was a span of 15 bases. Here the CDR3 DNA reads TGCGCCAGCAGTGATATCAGAGACTCCAGTGAGCAGTTCTTC. Translating gives CASSDIRDSSEQFF.

J is TRBJ1-5 and V is TRBV6-1, with 7 nucleotides matching TRBD1. CDR1 is MNHNS, CDR2 SASEGT, per germline. The CDR3 has 15 amino acids. V lost 0 bases and J lost 3; bases outside the gene matches: 2. The CDR3 nucleotides are TGTGCCAGCAGTGAAGCAGGGGGCCTCAATCAGCCCCAGCATTTT. Its protein product is CASSEAGGLNQPQHF.

The genes are TRBV3-1 (or the pseudogene TRBV3-2) and TRBJ2-1; 9 bases fit TRBD2. Germline V gene sequence: CDR1 LGHDT, CDR2 YNNKEL (reference sequence). Trimming removed 0 bases from V and 8 bases from J; junction bases left unmatched: 17. The CDR3 spans 19 residues. In nucleotides, the CDR3 is TGTGCCAGCAGCCAAGAATTCGAGGTTGCGGGAGGGATTCCGGATGAGCAGTTCTTC. It yields the protein CASSQEFEVAGGIPDEQFF.

The rearrangement links TRBV5-4 to TRBJ1-1; D might be TRBD1 (5 bases). There are 16 residues in the CDR3. Germline V CDR1 and CDR2: SGHNT, YYREEE (reference sequence). V lost 4 bases and J 1 base, leaving 17 bases between the germline ends. In DNA, the CDR3 is TGTGCCAGCAGCCCCCCCTCCGACAGCCCGAACACTGAAGCTTTCTTT. Encoded protein: CASSPPSDSPNTEAFF.

This rearrangement joins TRBV9 to TRBJ2-3; D may be TRBD2 (5 bases). Germline values: CDR1 SGDLS, CDR2 YYNGEE. There are 17 residues in the CDR3. V dropped 3 bases and J dropped 2 bases, with 19 bases sitting between them. The CDR3 bases are TGTGCCAGCAGCGGAGACTTAGGGAGACCCTTCACAGATACGCAGTATTTT. This sequence encodes CASSGDLGRPFTDTQYF.

The J gene is TRBJ2-3, the V gene TRBV30; tentatively, D is TRBD2 (6 bases). CDR1 GTSNPN and CDR2 SVGIG come from the germline V gene (reference sequence). The CDR3 contains 15 residues. The V end was cut by 0 bases, the J end by 3 bases, with 13 bases between. CDR3 sequence: CAWSVLPGGTDTQYF. The CDR3 region has the DNA TGTGCCTGGAGTGTACTTCCAGGAGGGACAGATACGCAGTATTTT.

The genes are TRBV6-2 or TRBV6-3 and TRBJ1-5; TRBD1 matches 11 bases. Germline lookup yields CDR1 MNHEY and CDR2 SVGEGT. The CDR3 totals 14 residues. V dropped 5 bases and J dropped 4; count of bases not matched to a gene: 1. The CDR3: CASSGTGGNQPQHF. The CDR3, as DNA: TGTGCCAGCAGTGGGACAGGGGGGAATCAGCCCCAGCATTTT.

V and J are TRBV3-1 (or the pseudogene TRBV3-2) and TRBJ1-1; D not certain. The CDR3 is made up of 16 amino acids. Per germline, CDR1 LGHDT and CDR2 YNNKEL (reference sequence). V dropped 7 bases and J dropped 1 base, with 19 bases sitting between them. The CDR3 nucleotides are TGTGCCAGCACAAGCTTCTCGTCAGGTCGGAACACTGAAGCTTTCTTT. This gives the protein CASTSFSSGRNTEAFF.

A few counts support this clone. This chain links TRBV15 with TRBJ1-3, with D hard to call. The germline V and J ends were trimmed by 1 base and 0 bases, with 10 bases remaining between them. This CDR3 contains 16 residues. CDR1 LNHNV and CDR2 YYDKDF come from the germline V gene (reference sequence). CDR3 region: CATSRGMASSGNTIYF. CDR3 DNA: TGTGCCACCAGCAGAGGAATGGCCAGCTCTGGAAACACCATATATTTT.

The chain recombines TRBV3-1 (or the pseudogene TRBV3-2) with TRBJ1-1, with D unresolved. Per the germline V gene, CDR1 is LGHDT and CDR2 is YNNKEL (reference sequence). There are 13 residues in the CDR3. V was trimmed by 0 bases and J by 8 bases, leaving 10 bases between them. CDR3 nucleotide sequence: TGTGCCAGCAGCCAAGATCATGGTCAGGAAGCTTTCTTT. Protein: CASSQDHGQEAFF.

Remarks on this clone: The same CDR3 also results from other DNA sequences found in this sample. The J gene is TRBJ2-7, the V gene TRBV30; 14 nucleotides line up with TRBD2. This CDR3 comprises 12 residues. V shed 8 bases and J 3 bases; nucleotides not matched to a gene: 0. Germline V CDR1 and CDR2: GTSNPN, SVGIG (reference sequence). CDR3 sequence: CAGTSGSYEQYF. The CDR3 DNA follows: TGTGCCGGGACTAGCGGGAGCTACGAGCAGTACTTC.

The J gene is TRBJ1-1, the V gene TRBV29-1; TRBD1 agrees at 11 bases. The CDR3 covers 12 residues. V trimming: 3 bases; J trimming: 6 bases; junction bases outside the gene matches: 0. The germline gives CDR1 SQVTM, CDR2 ANQGSEA. CDR3 bases: TGCAGCGTTGAGGGACAGGGGGCTGAAGCTTTCTTT. Translated, it gives CSVEGQGAEAFF.

The rearrangement joins TRBV11-2 to TRBJ1-2; 12 bases match TRBD1. This CDR3 has 18 amino acids. The germline CDR1 and CDR2 sequences are SGHAT and FQNNGV. Losses at the gene ends were 0 bases for V and 8 bases for J; bases not matched to a gene: 13. DNA of the CDR3: TGTGCCAGCAGCTTAGATTGGGGACAGGGGGCTCATGGTTGGGGCTACACCTTC. Its translation: CASSLDWGQGAHGWGYTF.

The chain couples TRBV10-3 to TRBJ2-1; D is uncertain. Between the trimmed V and J ends, which lost 2 bases and 6 bases, there was a span of 8 bases. This CDR3 is 13 amino acids long. The germline CDR1 and CDR2 sequences are ENHRY and SYGVKD. For the CDR3, the DNA is TGTGCCATCAGTGAGGCGGAAACCAATGAGCAGTTCTTC. Amino acids: CAISEAETNEQFF.

This clone was picked up a small number of times. V is TRBV28 and J is TRBJ1-5; a possible D gene is TRBD1 (5 bases). The germline V and J ends were trimmed by 6 bases and 6 bases, with 15 bases remaining between them. This CDR3 is 14 amino acids long. Germline values: CDR1 MDHEN, CDR2 SYDVKM. The CDR3 here is CASRRSRVFQPQHF. CDR3 nucleotide sequence: TGTGCCAGCAGGCGAAGCAGGGTCTTTCAGCCCCAGCATTTT. Full variable domain (missing parts from reference TRBV28 and TRBJ1-5): DVKVTQSSRYLVKRTGEKVFLECVQDMDHENMFWYRQDPGLGLRLIYFSYDVKMKEKGDIPEGYSVSREKKERFSLILESASTNQTSMYLCASRRSRVFQPQHFGDGTRLSIL.

The chain employs TRBV28 and TRBJ1-1; tentatively, D is TRBD1 (5 bases). Germline V gene sequence: CDR1 MDHEN, CDR2 SYDVKM. The CDR3 runs to 13 residues. V gave up 6 bases and J gave up 11 bases, with 19 bases separating them. CDR3 loop: CASSPAGGGRAFF. The CDR3, as DNA: TGTGCCAGCAGCCCCGCTGGGGGGGGGAGGGCTTTCTTT.

J is TRBJ2-3 and V is TRBV10-1; 8 nucleotides line up with TRBD2. CDR3 length equals 17 residues. Germline V gene lookup returns CDR1 WNHNN and CDR2 SYGVQD (reference sequence). V dropped 1 base and J dropped 6; count of bases not matched to a gene: 12. The CDR3 region is CASSEFKAGVPRDTQYF. CDR3 bases: TGCGCCAGCAGTGAGTTTAAAGCGGGGGTTCCCCGGGATACGCAGTATTTT.

This clone was observed a handful of times. The chain recombines TRBV13 with TRBJ2-7; D unresolved. Germline CDR1 PRHDT, CDR2 FYEKMQ (reference sequence). V lost 5 bases and J lost 4, with 9 bases in between. CDR3 length: 12 residues. The DNA for the CDR3 is TGTGCCAGCAGCCGCCTAAAATACGAGCAGTACTTC. This encodes CASSRLKYEQYF.

The gene calls are TRBV19 and TRBJ1-2; D gene uncertain. This CDR3 has 13 amino acids. V lost 3 bases, J lost 4 bases, and 9 bases lay in between. From germline, CDR1 is LNHDA and CDR2 SQIVND (reference sequence). Here the CDR3 reads CASSIGVLYGYTF. In nucleotides, the CDR3 is TGTGCCAGTAGTATCGGGGTCCTCTATGGCTACACCTTC.

CDR3 nucleotide sequence: TGTGCCAGCAGCGCTGAAGGGGTTGGCTACACCTTC. Its translation: CASSAEGVGYTF. This chain connects TRBV11-2 to TRBJ1-2; weak D call: TRBD1 (5 bases). Germline V lookup: CDR1 SGHAT, CDR2 FQNNGV. V was shortened by 5 bases and J by 7 bases, with 11 bases between the two germline ends. This CDR3 region has 12 residues.

The chain links TRBV2 to TRBJ2-1; the match to TRBD2 covers 9 bases. The junction had 7 bases not matched to a gene; V was cut back by 8 bases and J by 2 bases. Germline V gene lookup returns CDR1 SNHLY and CDR2 FYNNEI. The CDR3 length is 15 residues. CDR3 bases: TGTGCCAGCCGACCTCTAGCGGGGACCTACAATGAGCAGTTCTTC. This sequence encodes CASRPLAGTYNEQFF. The complete variable domain, with remaining parts taken from reference TRBV2 and TRBJ2-1, reads EPEVTQTPSHQVTQMGQEVILRCVPISNHLYFYWYRQILGQKVEFLVSFYNNEISEKSEIFDDQFSVERPDGSNFTLKIRSTKLEDSAMYFCASRPLAGTYNEQFFGPGTRLTVL.

The chain employs TRBV9 and TRBJ2-5; a weak D match, TRBD2 (5 bases). The CDR3 is made up of 15 amino acids. Germline CDR1 reads SGDLS; CDR2 reads YYNGEE. The V end was cut by 0 bases, the J end by 1 base, with 10 bases between. CDR3 DNA sequence: TGTGCCAGCAGCGTAGAAGGGAGCCTCCAAGAGACCCAGTACTTC. Translating it yields CASSVEGSLQETQYF. The full variable domain, with the rest looked up from reference TRBV9 and TRBJ2-5, is DSGVTQTPKHLITATGQRVTLRCSPRSGDLSVYWYQQSLDQGLQFLIQYYNGEERAKGNILERFSAQQFPDLHSELNLSSLELGDSALYFCASSVEGSLQETQYFGPGTRLLVL.

The gene calls are TRBV11-1 and TRBJ2-7; D is uncertain. The CDR3 is 15 amino acids. The V and J ends lost 6 bases and 3 bases respectively, with 18 bases between them. Looked up from germline, CDR1 is SGHAT and CDR2 is FQDESV (reference sequence). CDR3 sequence (DNA): TGTGCCAGCAGAAAAGAGGATTATATACACTACGAGCAGTACTTC. It is translated as CASRKEDYIHYEQYF.

This clone has only one observation. This sequence joins TRBV23-1 and TRBJ2-1, with 8 positions matching TRBD1. TRBV23-1 is labeled an ORF, and its function is uncertain. There are 16 residues in the CDR3. V shed 6 bases and J 0 bases; nucleotides not matched to a gene: 7. CDR3 DNA: TGCGCCAGCAGCACGGACAGGGCGATCTCCTACAATGAGCAGTTCTTC. It specifies CASSTDRAISYNEQFF.

This rearrangement joins TRBV5-1 to TRBJ2-5, with TRBD1 as a possible D gene (6 bases). This CDR3 is 14 amino acids long. CDR1 and CDR2 from the germline V gene are SGHRS and YFSETQ. Trimming took 2 bases from V and 1 from J, leaving 9 bases between them. This CDR3 reads CASSFWGPQETQYF. CDR3 DNA: TGCGCCAGCAGCTTTTGGGGGCCCCAAGAGACCCAGTACTTC.

The V call is TRBV5-6, the J call TRBJ1-2; D gene ambiguous. Germline V gene data show CDR1 as SGHDT and CDR2 as YYEEEE. This CDR3 region has 12 residues. V was trimmed by 6 bases and J by 5 bases, leaving 11 bases between them. DNA for the CDR3: TGTGCCAGCACCCTGCCGGGTTATGGCTACACCTTC. This translates into CASTLPGYGYTF.

The chain is built from TRBV9 and TRBJ2-3; 9 bases agree with TRBD1. The V gene end was trimmed by 0 bases and the J gene end by 6 bases; junction bases not matched to a gene: 2. Germline values: CDR1 SGDLS, CDR2 YYNGEE. CDR3 length: 14 amino acids. The CDR3 sequence is CASSVAQGADTQYF. The CDR3 region has the DNA TGTGCCAGCAGCGTAGCACAGGGGGCGGATACGCAGTATTTT.

The chain uses TRBV4-1 and TRBJ2-3; 14 nucleotides agree with TRBD2. The junction had 5 bases not matched to a gene; V was cut back by 1 base and J by 5 bases. Germline V gene lookup returns CDR1 MGHRA and CDR2 YSYEKL. The CDR3 covers 17 residues. CDR3 nucleotides: TGCGCCAGCAGCCAAGCGGGACTAGCGGGGGTGGGAGATACGCAGTATTTT. This translates into CASSQAGLAGVGDTQYF.

The chain combines TRBV7-3 with TRBJ2-3; 9 bases align to TRBD1. Germline V gene data show CDR1 as SGHTA and CDR2 as FQGTGA. The CDR3 has 16 amino acids. V dropped 2 bases and J dropped 4; count of bases not matched to a gene: 7. The CDR3 reads CASSLSTGGWADTQYF. DNA for the CDR3: TGTGCCAGCAGCTTATCTACAGGGGGCTGGGCAGATACGCAGTATTTT.